The rows below give T cell receptor beta chains drawn from one sample of a study of STAT5B mutations in CD4+ large granular lymphocyte leukemia. Assay used: immunoSEQ multiplex PCR; TCRdb lists only in-frame clones, some missing. The data show some 51,000 clones, with about 80% seen just once and under 0.4% held by the top ten. The sequenced sample consisted of CD4+ T cells from blood buffy coats. The receptor source for this set is a human donor in good health. Each CDR3 is given with its conserved first and last residue. The D gene is left open where the match is weak. Not every row has a clone size; where given, it reads once, few, many or a size class.

cdr3_nt: TGTGCCAGCAGTCGACTAGCGGGATCCACCGGGGAGCTGTTTTTT
cdr3_aa: CASSRLAGSTGELFF
clone_size: NA
j_call: TRBJ2-2
v_call: TRBV6-4
cdr3_length: 15
d_call: TRBD2

cdr3_nt: TGTGCCAGCAGTTTAGGTCCACAGTATAATTCACCCCTCCACTTT
cdr3_aa: CASSLGPQYNSPLHF
clone_size: NA
j_call: TRBJ1-6
v_call: TRBV27
cdr3_length: 15
d_call: NA

cdr3_nt: TGTGCCAGCAGCTACGGGACAGGGGAACAGCCCCAGCATTTT
cdr3_aa: CASSYGTGEQPQHF
clone_size: NA
j_call: TRBJ1-5
v_call: TRBV7-9
cdr3_length: 14
d_call: TRBD1

cdr3_nt: TGTGCCAGCAGTTCGAACAGGGTGGGGTCACCCCTCCACTTT
cdr3_aa: CASSSNRVGSPLHF
clone_size: NA
j_call: TRBJ1-6
v_call: TRBV6-6
cdr3_length: 14
d_call: NA

cdr3_nt: TGTGCCAGTAAGACAGGGAGTGACTATGGCTACACCTTC
cdr3_aa: CASKTGSDYGYTF
clone_size: NA
j_call: TRBJ1-2
v_call: TRBV19
cdr3_length: 13
d_call: TRBD1

cdr3_nt: TGCGCCAGCAGCTTGTTTGAGGGCACTGAAGCTTTCTTT
cdr3_aa: CASSLFEGTEAFF
clone_size: NA
j_call: TRBJ1-1
v_call: TRBV5-1
cdr3_length: 13
d_call: NA

cdr3_nt: TGTGCCAGCAGCTTATGGACGGCCCCGAACACCGGGGAGCTGTTTTTT
cdr3_aa: CASSLWTAPNTGELFF
clone_size: once
j_call: TRBJ2-2
v_call: TRBV7-8
cdr3_length: 16
d_call: NA

cdr3_nt: TGCAGCGTTGGCCGGGGCGGGAGGGCTGGCGAGCAGTACTTC
cdr3_aa: CSVGRGGRAGEQYF
clone_size: NA
j_call: TRBJ2-7
v_call: TRBV29-1
cdr3_length: 14
d_call: TRBD2

cdr3_nt: TGTGCCAGTAGCCAAAACAGGGAATATCGATCCTACGAGCAGTACTTC
cdr3_aa: CASSQNREYRSYEQYF
clone_size: NA
j_call: TRBJ2-7
v_call: TRBV19
cdr3_length: 16
d_call: NA

cdr3_nt: TGTGCCAGCAGCTTAGTTGCCGCCAGTACTAGCAATCAGCCCCAGCATTTT
cdr3_aa: CASSLVAASTSNQPQHF
clone_size: few
j_call: TRBJ1-5
v_call: TRBV7-9
cdr3_length: 17
d_call: NA

cdr3_nt: TGTGCCAGCAGCGTAGGGCCAGGGGCAGGGAACACCGGGGAGCTGTTTTTT
cdr3_aa: CASSVGPGAGNTGELFF
clone_size: NA
j_call: TRBJ2-2
v_call: TRBV9
cdr3_length: 17
d_call: NA

cdr3_nt: TGTGCCAGCAGCATTGTGGGGTTCGGGGCCGACTCCTACGAGCAGTACTTC
cdr3_aa: CASSIVGFGADSYEQYF
clone_size: NA
j_call: TRBJ2-7
v_call: TRBV5-6
cdr3_length: 17
d_call: NA

cdr3_nt: TGTGCCAGCAGTGAAACAGGGGGTAACTATGGCTACACCTTC
cdr3_aa: CASSETGGNYGYTF
clone_size: NA
j_call: TRBJ1-2
v_call: TRBV6-1
cdr3_length: 14
d_call: TRBD1

cdr3_nt: TGTGCCAGCAGCCCGGACAGGGGGTCATCCTACGAGCAGTACTTC
cdr3_aa: CASSPDRGSSYEQYF
clone_size: NA
j_call: TRBJ2-7
v_call: TRBV11-1
cdr3_length: 15
d_call: TRBD1

cdr3_nt: TGCGCCAGCAGCCTCCAGCTGGACGGCCCTAACTATGGCTACACCTTC
cdr3_aa: CASSLQLDGPNYGYTF
clone_size: NA
j_call: TRBJ1-2
v_call: TRBV10-2
cdr3_length: 16
d_call: NA

cdr3_nt: TGTGCCAGCAGTGAACTGGGCCCCCATTCTGGAAACACCATATATTTT
cdr3_aa: CASSELGPHSGNTIYF
clone_size: NA
j_call: TRBJ1-3
v_call: TRBV2
cdr3_length: 16
d_call: NA

cdr3_nt: TGCGCCAGCAGCCAAGGATCCCAGGGATCCATCTCTGGAAACACCATATATTTT
cdr3_aa: CASSQGSQGSISGNTIYF
clone_size: NA
j_call: TRBJ1-3
v_call: TRBV4-1
cdr3_length: 18
d_call: NA

cdr3_nt: TGTGCCAGCAGCTCCCGGACAGGGGGCACTGGGGCCAACGTCCTGACTTTC
cdr3_aa: CASSSRTGGTGANVLTF
clone_size: NA
j_call: TRBJ2-6
v_call: TRBV5-4
cdr3_length: 17
d_call: TRBD1

cdr3_nt: TGCGCCAGCAGCTTGGGACAGGGGTTAAACACCGGGGAGCTGTTTTTT
cdr3_aa: CASSLGQGLNTGELFF
clone_size: NA
j_call: TRBJ2-2
v_call: TRBV5-1
cdr3_length: 16
d_call: TRBD1

cdr3_nt: TGTGCCAGCAGCCGCGCTAGCAGGTACCAAGAGACCCAGTACTTC
cdr3_aa: CASSRASRYQETQYF
clone_size: NA
j_call: TRBJ2-5
v_call: TRBV11-2
cdr3_length: 15
d_call: NA

cdr3_nt: TGTGCCAGTAGTATTGGACAGCAAGAGACCCAGTACTTC
cdr3_aa: CASSIGQQETQYF
clone_size: NA
j_call: TRBJ2-5
v_call: TRBV19
cdr3_length: 13
d_call: NA

cdr3_nt: TGTGCCAGCAGCTTAGGGCAGGGCCCCTACGAGCAGTACTTC
cdr3_aa: CASSLGQGPYEQYF
clone_size: NA
j_call: TRBJ2-7
v_call: TRBV11-2
cdr3_length: 14
d_call: NA

cdr3_nt: TGTGCCAGCAGCTTAAAGCCCGCCACAGATACGCAGTATTTT
cdr3_aa: CASSLKPATDTQYF
clone_size: NA
j_call: TRBJ2-3
v_call: TRBV7-3
cdr3_length: 14
d_call: NA

cdr3_nt: TGTGCCAGCAGTTCGGTCCGGGCCGCCGGAATCGAAAAACTGTTTTTT
cdr3_aa: CASSSVRAAGIEKLFF
clone_size: NA
j_call: TRBJ1-4
v_call: TRBV11-2
cdr3_length: 16
d_call: NA

cdr3_nt: TGCAGCGCCCTGGGGACAACGAACACCGGGGAGCTGTTTTTT
cdr3_aa: CSALGTTNTGELFF
clone_size: NA
j_call: TRBJ2-2
v_call: TRBV29-1
cdr3_length: 14
d_call: NA

cdr3_nt: TGTGCCAGCAGTGAACCCTCCTACGAGCAGTACTTC
cdr3_aa: CASSEPSYEQYF
clone_size: NA
j_call: TRBJ2-7
v_call: TRBV2
cdr3_length: 12
d_call: NA

cdr3_nt: TGTGCCAGCTCAAACCAGGGAAATCAGCCCCAGCATTTT
cdr3_aa: CASSNQGNQPQHF
clone_size: NA
j_call: TRBJ1-5
v_call: TRBV18
cdr3_length: 13
d_call: NA

cdr3_nt: TGTGCCAGCAGCTCCCGCCTGCGGGGCACAGATACGCAGTATTTT
cdr3_aa: CASSSRLRGTDTQYF
clone_size: NA
j_call: TRBJ2-3
v_call: TRBV9
cdr3_length: 15
d_call: NA

cdr3_nt: TGTGCCAGCAGCCACGAACTACTAGGGATGGGGGTCGGGGAGACCCAGTACTTC
cdr3_aa: CASSHELLGMGVGETQYF
clone_size: once
j_call: TRBJ2-5
v_call: TRBV4-2
cdr3_length: 18
d_call: NA

cdr3_nt: TGTGCCAGCAAAGGGGGCGGAAAGACCCAGTACTTC
cdr3_aa: CASKGGGKTQYF
clone_size: once
j_call: TRBJ2-5
v_call: TRBV6-5
cdr3_length: 12
d_call: TRBD1

cdr3_nt: TGTGCCAGCAGCTTCAGTGGGAATGAAAAACTGTTTTTT
cdr3_aa: CASSFSGNEKLFF
clone_size: NA
j_call: TRBJ1-4
v_call: TRBV5-4
cdr3_length: 13
d_call: NA